The clone carrying this TCR beta chain was counted between two and nine times. Profiled with immunoSEQ multiplex PCR; TCRdb holds only in-frame clones, not every one. This table has fewer than 15,000 clones, around 80% appearing once. The CDR3 is 14 amino acids. Germline V CDR1 and CDR2: LNHDA, SQIVND (reference sequence). The germline V and J ends were trimmed by 7 bases and 5 bases, with 17 bases remaining between them. The sample is drawn from a study of T cells in tumors after PD-1 blockade. Study background: Patients received pembrolizumab 200 mg every 3 weeks or cemiplimab 350 mg every 2 weeks. Peripheral blood samples averaged roughly 40,000 unique clonotypes and more than 100,000 templates. Some patients also took daily vismodegib 150 mg during anti-PD-1 treatment.

The source of this sequence is a human donor with basal cell carcinoma. Source: PBMCs, taken after anti-PD-1 treatment. The chain carries TRBV19 and TRBJ1-1; D perhaps matches TRBD1 (6 bases). For the CDR3, the DNA is TGTGCCAGTACCGGGGACATTTTTAGGACTGAAGCTTTCTTT. Its protein is CASTGDIFRTEAFF.